This T cell receptor beta chain is drawn from a study of blood T cell repertoires in COVID-19. Turning to the study itself: Collection of acute and convalescent COVID-19 samples took place in the United States, Italy and Spain.

Recruits, aged roughly 18 to 90 years, lived in roughly 22 US areas. Clinical history reported by participants formed the basis on which cohorts were assigned. Original data processing: For nucleated cells, counts were estimated from reference gene primer amplification. Some clones are missing from TCRdb's copy, which holds only in-frame ones; the method was immunoSEQ multiplex PCR. V, J and clone size were drawn from that table, and D and trimming were deduced from the DNA. The data hold approximately 280,000 clones, with about 90% observed a single time. This clone was observed a few times. The germline V gene has CDR1 SNHLY and CDR2 FYNNEI. V lost 5 bases, J lost 1 base, and 4 bases stayed unmatched. CDR3 length: 15 residues.

This sequence was found in a woman under 30 with acute COVID-19. The V gene is TRBV2, the J gene TRBJ1-3; 8 bases are shared with TRBD1. What was sequenced was PBMCs or T cells enriched from blood (not recorded which). DNA of the CDR3: TGTGCCAGCAGTCAGCGGACAGGGTCTGGAAACACCATATATTTT. Translated: CASSQRTGSGNTIYF.